This T cell receptor beta chain appears in the sequencing data of a study of cytomegalovirus exposure and HLA in healthy donors. Nominal health characterized the donors when sampled, though unrecorded immune exposures were likely. The study ran its PCR with 60 Vbeta and 13 Jbeta primers. This table comes from immunoSEQ multiplex PCR, and its TCRdb copy is limited to in-frame clones, with some not included. Here the sample table reports 100,000 to 150,000 clones. General study results and limits: Cytomegalovirus status, reportedly, was diagnosed with high specificity and sensitivity by the classifier.

J gave up 4 bases and V 6 bases, and 9 bases lay outside the gene matches. Germline V lookup: CDR1 MNHNY, CDR2 SVGAGI (reference sequence). The CDR3 extends over 15 amino acids. As concerns this clone: The antigen is undetermined.

The sequencing input was PBMCs. This sequence originates from a man younger than 30 in good health and CMV-seronegative. J is TRBJ2-5 and V is TRBV6-6, with 9 bases fitting TRBD1. The CDR3 coding sequence is TGTGCCAGCAGCCCAACGGGACAGGGAAGAGAGACCCAGTACTTC. Protein product: CASSPTGQGRETQYF.